In its sample, the clone carrying this T cell receptor (beta chain) is medium-sized. The antigen is undetermined. This CDR3 comprises 15 residues. The germline V gene has CDR1 SEHNR and CDR2 FQNEAQ (reference sequence). The record originates from a study of CD4 T cell repertoires in COVID-19. Stimulation with autologous monocytes and recombinant SARS-CoV-2 spike or nucleoprotein produced proliferating antigen-reactive T cell lines. These patients had recovered from COVID-19 ranging mild to severe. Clones were sequenced by immunoSEQ multiplex PCR, and TCRdb holds only the in-frame ones, with some missing. The top ten hold approximately 10% of the sample, which has 1,500 or so clones, 15% to 20% seen once.

This chain connects TRBV7-9 to TRBJ2-7; D gene uncertain. The sample was central memory CD4+ T cells, cultured in vitro, taken after recovery from COVID-19. The clonotype comes from a human donor who had COVID-19. The DNA of the CDR3 is TGTGCTACGACGCCTACCAAGCAGGCGGACTACGAGCAGTACGTC. Its translation is CATTPTKQADYEQYV.